This T cell receptor beta chain is from a study of blood T cells in healthy people across ages. This clonotype was counted only a few times. Primed by a sample-barcoded 5' primer and a J-beta primer mix, a second PCR proceeded for 7 to 11 cycles. Each CDR3 protein is one row after TCRdb ran MiXCR on the 5' RACE reads. The data contain just under 900,000 distinct CDR3 sequences, around 26% of them singletons. Donors ranged from about 6 to 95 years old and were healthy Caucasians in Russia. Peripheral blood samples of around 9.3 milliliters were drawn from each donor. Isolating PBMCs gave at least 6.5 million of these cells per sample. Trimming cost V 8 bases and J 5 bases, with 16 bases left between them. This CDR3 comprises 12 residues. CDR1 and CDR2 from the germline V gene are GTSNPN and SVGIG (reference sequence).

The clonotype originates from an elderly woman in good health. The chain links TRBV30 to TRBJ2-7; tentatively, D is TRBD1 (6 bases). Sequencing was carried out using blood. CDR3 DNA: TGTGCCCGGAACACAGGGTCCCACGAGCAGTACTTC. It codes for CARNTGSHEQYF.